The rows below give T cell receptor beta chains drawn from one sample of a study of CD8 T cells in ankylosing spondylitis. TCRdb reanalysed the 5' RACE reads using MiXCR and keeps one entry per CDR3 protein. This table holds about 420,000 distinct CDR3 sequences, about a fifth found once. Sequencing input: blood, either unsorted or a sorted T cell fraction (not recorded which). These TCRs come from a male donor with ankylosing spondylitis. Both conserved end residues are part of each CDR3. A D gene is named only where the DNA matches it firmly. The size field is filled for only some rows; it gives once, few, many or a size class.

D gene: TRBD1
J gene: TRBJ2-1
clone size: few
V gene: TRBV12-5
CDR3 length: 16
CDR3 DNA: TGTGCTAGTGGTTTGGGGGACAGGGGTTTCTACAATGAGCAGTTCTTC
CDR3 protein: CASGLGDRGFYNEQFF

D gene: TRBD1
J gene: TRBJ2-1
clone size: -
V gene: TRBV5-1
CDR3 length: 16
CDR3 DNA: TGCGCCAGCAGCCCTAACCCGGGACAGGGGGCGGATGAGCAGTTCTTC
CDR3 protein: CASSPNPGQGADEQFF

D gene: TRBD1
J gene: TRBJ2-1
clone size: few
V gene: TRBV5-1
CDR3 length: 14
CDR3 DNA: TGCGCCAGCAGCTTCCAGGGGGCAGACAATGAGCAGTTCTTC
CDR3 protein: CASSFQGADNEQFF

D gene: TRBD1
J gene: TRBJ2-3
clone size: -
V gene: TRBV10-3
CDR3 length: 14
CDR3 DNA: TGTGCCATCCTGCGGACAGGGCGCACAGATACGCAGTATTTT
CDR3 protein: CAILRTGRTDTQYF

D gene: TRBD1
J gene: TRBJ1-2
clone size: -
V gene: TRBV5-1
CDR3 length: 16
CDR3 DNA: TGCGCCAGCAGCGAACGGGACAGGTCCTCTAACTATGGCTACACCTTC
CDR3 protein: CASSERDRSSNYGYTF

D gene: TRBD2
J gene: TRBJ2-4
clone size: few
V gene: TRBV11-2
CDR3 length: 19
CDR3 DNA: TGTGCCAGCAGCTTAGGGGGACTAGCGGTTATGCTAGCCAAAAACATTCAGTACTTC
CDR3 protein: CASSLGGLAVMLAKNIQYF

D gene: -
J gene: TRBJ1-4
clone size: few
V gene: TRBV7-9
CDR3 length: 15
CDR3 DNA: TGTGCCATCCCAGCCAAAGAGCGGAGTAATGAAAAACTGTTTTTT
CDR3 protein: CAIPAKERSNEKLFF

D gene: TRBD1
J gene: TRBJ2-1
clone size: many
V gene: TRBV2
CDR3 length: 13
CDR3 DNA: TGTGCCAGCAGCAGGGACAGTAACAATGAGCAGTTCTTC
CDR3 protein: CASSRDSNNEQFF

D gene: TRBD1
J gene: TRBJ2-7
clone size: -
V gene: TRBV7-9
CDR3 length: 13
CDR3 DNA: TGTGCCAGCAGCTTACGGGACAGCCACGAGCAGTACTTC
CDR3 protein: CASSLRDSHEQYF

D gene: TRBD1
J gene: TRBJ2-6
clone size: -
V gene: TRBV9
CDR3 length: 18
CDR3 DNA: TGTGCCAGCAGCGTTACAGGGGGCCTAGGGTCTGGGGCCAACGTCCTGACTTTC
CDR3 protein: CASSVTGGLGSGANVLTF

D gene: -
J gene: TRBJ2-5
clone size: -
V gene: TRBV10-3
CDR3 length: 13
CDR3 DNA: TGTGCCATCAGTGAGTCGGCCGTGGGGACCCAGTACTTC
CDR3 protein: CAISESAVGTQYF

D gene: TRBD2
J gene: TRBJ2-3
clone size: -
V gene: TRBV5-1
CDR3 length: 16
CDR3 DNA: TGCGCCAGCAGCATCCATACTAGCGCTAGCACAGATACGCAGTATTTT
CDR3 protein: CASSIHTSASTDTQYF

D gene: -
J gene: TRBJ1-1
clone size: -
V gene: TRBV6-5
CDR3 length: 12
CDR3 DNA: TGTGCCAGCAGTTACGAGGGCACTGAAGCTTTCTTT
CDR3 protein: CASSYEGTEAFF

D gene: TRBD1
J gene: TRBJ2-5
clone size: few
V gene: TRBV7-9
CDR3 length: 15
CDR3 DNA: TGTGCCAGCAGCTTGGGGGACAGGGTCGAGGAGACCCAGTACTTC
CDR3 protein: CASSLGDRVEETQYF

D gene: TRBD2
J gene: TRBJ2-1
clone size: -
V gene: TRBV20-1
CDR3 length: 17
CDR3 DNA: TGCAGTGCTGGAGGGCTAGCGGGAGGCCCAGGGTCCCCTGAGCAGTTCTTC
CDR3 protein: CSAGGLAGGPGSPEQFF

D gene: TRBD2
J gene: TRBJ2-5
clone size: few
V gene: TRBV5-1
CDR3 length: 15
CDR3 DNA: TGCGCCAGCCATAGGACTAGCGGGAGGGAGGAGACCCAGTACTTC
CDR3 protein: CASHRTSGREETQYF

D gene: -
J gene: TRBJ2-1
clone size: many
V gene: TRBV29-1
CDR3 length: 10
CDR3 DNA: TGCAGCGGACTATACAATGAGCAGTTCTTC
CDR3 protein: CSGLYNEQFF

D gene: -
J gene: TRBJ2-1
clone size: few
V gene: TRBV29-1
CDR3 length: 16
CDR3 DNA: TGCAGCGTTGGGTTGCGGGGAGCGTCGGTCTACAATGAGCAGTTCTTC
CDR3 protein: CSVGLRGASVYNEQFF

D gene: -
J gene: TRBJ1-2
clone size: -
V gene: TRBV7-9
CDR3 length: 12
CDR3 DNA: TGTGCCAGCAGCTTAGACGCTTATGGCTACACCTTC
CDR3 protein: CASSLDAYGYTF

D gene: -
J gene: TRBJ2-5
clone size: -
V gene: TRBV5-1
CDR3 length: 14
CDR3 DNA: TGCGCCAGCAGCCCCCGGCTTGGGTTCGGGACCCAGTACTTC
CDR3 protein: CASSPRLGFGTQYF

D gene: -
J gene: TRBJ2-3
clone size: -
V gene: TRBV3-1
CDR3 length: 14
CDR3 DNA: TGTGCCAGCACCGAGCCGGGAAGCACAGATACGCAGTATTTT
CDR3 protein: CASTEPGSTDTQYF

D gene: -
J gene: TRBJ2-7
clone size: -
V gene: TRBV10-3
CDR3 length: 11
CDR3 DNA: TGTGCCAGTACGGCGGGCTACGAGCAGTACTTC
CDR3 protein: CASTAGYEQYF

D gene: TRBD1
J gene: TRBJ2-2
clone size: -
V gene: TRBV11-2
CDR3 length: 15
CDR3 DNA: TGTGCCAGTAAAAGGACAGGGGGGGGCACCGGGGAGCTGTTTTTT
CDR3 protein: CASKRTGGGTGELFF

D gene: TRBD1
J gene: TRBJ1-1
clone size: -
V gene: TRBV27
CDR3 length: 14
CDR3 DNA: TGTGCCAGCAGTCATACGGACAGGGGCACTGAAGCTTTCTTT
CDR3 protein: CASSHTDRGTEAFF

D gene: -
J gene: TRBJ1-5
clone size: -
V gene: TRBV15
CDR3 length: 13
CDR3 DNA: TGTGCCACCAGCAGAGGCGTGGATCAGCCCCAGCATTTT
CDR3 protein: CATSRGVDQPQHF

D gene: TRBD2
J gene: TRBJ2-1
clone size: -
V gene: TRBV27
CDR3 length: 15
CDR3 DNA: TGTGCCAGCAGTTTGCCCGGGAGGGCCTTCAATGAGCAGTTCTTC
CDR3 protein: CASSLPGRAFNEQFF

D gene: -
J gene: TRBJ2-7
clone size: -
V gene: TRBV9
CDR3 length: 15
CDR3 DNA: TGTGCCAGCAGCCTTCGGGAGCAGAGCTCCTACGAGCAGTACTTC
CDR3 protein: CASSLREQSSYEQYF

D gene: -
J gene: TRBJ2-5
clone size: few
V gene: TRBV7-9
CDR3 length: 14
CDR3 DNA: TGTGCCAGCAGCTTAATGGCTTCCCAAGAGACCCAGTACTTC
CDR3 protein: CASSLMASQETQYF